These 16 T cell receptor beta chains were sequenced from one sample in a study of cytomegalovirus exposure and HLA in healthy donors. It was with 60 Vbeta and 13 Jbeta primers that the PCR ran. Measured with immunoSEQ multiplex PCR; TCRdb has only the in-frame clones, and not every one. This sample's clone table lists 200,000 to 250,000 clones. The source material was PBMCs. These receptors were obtained from a woman aged 25 to 39 in good health and CMV-seropositive.

This chain links TRBV11-2 with TRBJ2-5; D is perhaps TRBD1 (5 bases). Germline V lookup: CDR1 SGHAT, CDR2 FQNNGV. Trimming took 5 bases from V and 1 from J, leaving 11 bases between them. This CDR3 is 14 amino acids long. CDR3 sequence: CASSPQGFQETQYF. The CDR3 DNA reads TGTGCCAGCAGCCCTCAGGGTTTCCAAGAGACCCAGTACTTC. The full variable domain, its missing parts supplied by reference TRBV11-2 and TRBJ2-5, is EAGVAQSPRYKIIEKRQSVAFWCNPISGHATLYWYQQILGQGPKLLIQFQNNGVVDDSQLPKDRFSAERLKGVDSTLKIQPAKLEDSAVYLCASSPQGFQETQYFGPGTRLLVL.

V gene TRBV5-6 combines with J gene TRBJ1-2, with a weak D call TRBD1 (5 bases). CDR3 length equals 13 residues. Germline V gene sequence: CDR1 SGHDT, CDR2 YYEEEE. Trimming shortened V by 4 bases and J by 8 bases, and 15 bases separated the two germline ends. The CDR3 DNA is TGTGCCAGCAGCATGAAAGGGGCAGGGGGCTACACCTTC. Translated, it gives CASSMKGAGGYTF.

V and J are TRBV18 and TRBJ2-5; no clear D gene. The length of the CDR3 is 12 residues. Per germline, CDR1 KGHSH and CDR2 LQKENI. V was shortened by 5 bases and J by 11 bases, with 15 bases between the two germline ends. The DNA of the CDR3 is TGTGCCAGCTCAGCACGCCTCACGGAGCAGTACTTC. Translation gives CASSARLTEQYF.

The rearrangement joins TRBV4-1 to TRBJ2-7; 8 bases line up with TRBD1. Germline loops: CDR1 MGHRA, CDR2 YSYEKL. This CDR3 has 17 amino acids. Trimming at V came to 0 bases and at J to 2 bases, leaving 9 bases not matched to a gene. CDR3 loop: CASSQEPGGYSTYEQYF. CDR3 nucleotides: TGCGCCAGCAGCCAAGAGCCAGGGGGCTACTCCACCTACGAGCAGTACTTC.

V is TRBV9 and J is TRBJ2-7; tentative D call: TRBD2 (6 bases). This CDR3 is 18 amino acids long. The V and J ends lost 4 bases and 1 base respectively, with 24 bases between them. Germline V gene lookup returns CDR1 SGDLS and CDR2 YYNGEE. The CDR3 DNA reads TGTGCCAGCAGCCCCCCTCGTAGTACGGGGGTCCCTTCCTACGAGCAGTACTTC. Translated, it gives CASSPPRSTGVPSYEQYF.

The J gene is TRBJ2-3, the V gene TRBV28; tentative D call: TRBD2 (6 bases). Germline values: CDR1 MDHEN, CDR2 SYDVKM. The CDR3 totals 23 residues. V was cut by 8 bases and J by 3 bases, with 42 bases left in between. The CDR3 reads CASPRSGVYDTTAGSFRTDTQYF. In nucleotides, the CDR3 is TGTGCCAGCCCTCGTAGTGGTGTCTACGACACTACGGCGGGGTCCTTCAGAACAGATACGCAGTATTTT.

This sequence joins TRBV10-1 and TRBJ1-2, with 9 bases matching TRBD1. The germline gives CDR1 WNHNN, CDR2 SYGVQD (reference sequence). The CDR3 has 13 residues. V shed 0 bases, J shed 8 bases, and the junction held 1 base outside the gene matches. The CDR3 DNA reads TGCGCCAGCAGTGAGTCGGACAGGGGAGGCTACACCTTC. It specifies CASSESDRGGYTF.

With respect to this clone: Other DNA sequences from this sample encode an identical CDR3 as well. The chain couples TRBV28 to TRBJ1-3; D uncertain. This CDR3 region has 14 residues. V was cut by 3 bases and J by 0 bases, with 6 bases left in between. CDR1 is MDHEN, CDR2 SYDVKM, per germline. The CDR3 sequence is CASSFVSSGNTIYF. The CDR3 DNA reads TGTGCCAGCAGTTTTGTTAGCTCTGGAAACACCATATATTTT.

The rearrangement uses TRBV7-9 and TRBJ2-5, with unresolved D. V lost 5 bases to trimming and J lost 7 bases, with 8 bases between them. Looked up from germline, CDR1 is SEHNR and CDR2 is FQNEAQ (reference sequence). The CDR3 contains 11 residues. This CDR3 is CASSPRSTQYF. DNA of the CDR3: TGTGCCAGCAGCCCCCGGTCGACCCAGTACTTC. The complete variable domain, with remaining parts taken from reference TRBV7-9 and TRBJ2-5, reads DTGVSQNPRHKITKRGQNVTFRCDPISEHNRLYWYRQTLGQGPEFLTYFQNEAQLEKSRLLSDRFSAERPKGSFSTLEIQRTEQGDSAMYLCASSPRSTQYFGPGTRLLVL.

The gene calls are TRBV6-6 and TRBJ1-4, with TRBD1 as a possible D gene (6 bases). Trimming removed 6 bases from V and 8 bases from J, with 22 bases in between. Germline lookup yields CDR1 MNHNY and CDR2 SVGAGI (reference sequence). This CDR3 has 16 residues. The CDR3 DNA is TGTGCCAGCAGCCCGGGACATGGGTCGGTAAAGGAAAAACTGTTTTTT. This sequence encodes CASSPGHGSVKEKLFF.

The chain combines TRBV29-1 with TRBJ2-3, with TRBD2 matching 13 bases. Germline-derived CDR1 and CDR2 are SQVTM and ANQGSEA. V lost 6 bases to trimming and J lost 1 base; unmatched junction nucleotides: 13. The CDR3 is 18 amino acids. The CDR3 DNA reads as TGCAGCGTACTCGGGGAACTAGCGGGGGGGTCCGGCACAGATACGCAGTATTTT. Amino acid sequence: CSVLGELAGGSGTDTQYF.

This rearrangement joins TRBV7-6 to TRBJ2-3; D remains unclear. The germline V gene encodes CDR1 SGHVS and CDR2 FNYEAQ. The CDR3 consists of 13 residues. Trimming removed 4 bases from V and 2 bases from J, with 7 bases in between. The CDR3 region has the DNA TGTGCCAGCAGCTACTCTCACACAGATACGCAGTATTTT. Its translation: CASSYSHTDTQYF. The variable domain in full, completed from reference TRBV7-6 and TRBJ2-3, reads GAGVSQSPRYKVTKRGQDVALRCDPISGHVSLYWYRQALGQGPEFLTYFNYEAQQDKSGLPNDRFSAERPEGSISTLTIQRTEQRDSAMYRCASSYSHTDTQYFGPGTRLTVL.

The rearrangement joins TRBV7-9 to TRBJ2-7; no firm D call. This CDR3 is 13 amino acids long. V gave up 5 bases and J gave up 0 bases, with 8 bases separating them. Germline V gives CDR1 SEHNR, CDR2 FQNEAQ (reference sequence). The CDR3 sequence is CASSPPSSYEQYF. The CDR3 DNA reads as TGTGCCAGCAGCCCCCCCAGCTCCTACGAGCAGTACTTC. Using reference TRBV7-9 and TRBJ2-7 for the parts outside the CDR3, the full variable domain is DTGVSQNPRHKITKRGQNVTFRCDPISEHNRLYWYRQTLGQGPEFLTYFQNEAQLEKSRLLSDRFSAERPKGSFSTLEIQRTEQGDSAMYLCASSPPSSYEQYFGPGTRLTVT.

The chain has TRBV29-1 and TRBJ1-1; 7 bases map to TRBD1. This CDR3 is built from 16 residues. V gave up 5 bases and J gave up 2 bases; unmatched junction bases: 14. Looked up from germline, CDR1 is SQVTM and CDR2 is ANQGSEA. The CDR3 nucleotides are TGCAGCGTTCGGAGGGGACAGACAGGGTCTAACACTGAAGCTTTCTTT. This codes for CSVRRGQTGSNTEAFF. The variable domain in full, completed from reference TRBV29-1 and TRBJ1-1, reads SAVISQKPSRDICQRGTSLTIQCQVDSQVTMMFWYRQQPGQSLTLIATANQGSEATYESGFVIDKFPISRPNLTFSTLTVSNMSPEDSSIYLCSVRRGQTGSNTEAFFGQGTRLTVV.

The J gene is TRBJ2-3, the V gene TRBV5-1; a possible D gene is TRBD1 (5 bases). Germline V CDR1 and CDR2: SGHRS, YFSETQ. V was pared by 0 bases and J by 6 bases, with 14 bases between. The CDR3 runs 15 residues. The CDR3 DNA is TGCGCCAGCAGCTTGGCTGGGGCCCCGGACGATACGCAGTATTTT. It is translated as CASSLAGAPDDTQYF.

The chain uses TRBV10-3 and TRBJ2-1; TRBD2 agrees at 10 bases. Germline CDR1 reads ENHRY; CDR2 reads SYGVKD. The CDR3 loop spans 19 amino acids. V was pared by 6 bases and J by 0 bases, with 14 bases of the junction left unmatched. The CDR3 loop reads CAIRLQGRLAGFSYNEQFF. In nucleotides, the CDR3 is TGTGCCATCAGATTACAGGGCCGACTAGCGGGCTTCTCCTACAATGAGCAGTTCTTC.